One sample yielded the 18 T cell receptor beta chains listed below, sequenced in a study of shared clonotypes between healthy human individuals. TCRdb's copy holds only in-frame clones and misses some; the assay was immunoSEQ multiplex PCR. The sample records about 2.1 million clones, just over 90% being singletons. Naive CD8 cells were CD45RO-negative, positively selected for CCR7, excluding terminally differentiated effector memory CD45RA+ cells. The sequenced sample consisted of naive CD8+ T cells from PBMCs. These receptors originate from a man aged 18 to 30 in good health. Some clones in this sample may be carry-over from other donors' samples.

V is TRBV10-2 and J is TRBJ2-5; D uncertain. CDR1 and CDR2 from the germline V gene are WSHSY and SAAADI. CDR3 length equals 13 residues. Trimming left V 3 bases short and J 6 bases short, with 11 bases between. CDR3: CASSEFDSKTQYF. CDR3 nucleotide sequence: TGCGCCAGCAGTGAATTTGATAGTAAGACCCAGTACTTC.

V gene TRBV11-3 combines with J gene TRBJ2-3, with 8 bases lining up with TRBD1. V shed 2 bases and J 5 bases; nucleotides not matched to a gene: 9. The CDR3 runs to 16 residues. Germline V CDR1 and CDR2: SGHNT, YENEEA. The CDR3 DNA sequence: TGTGCCAGCAGCTTATATGGGGCAGGGGGCGAAGATACGCAGTATTTT. Translating it yields CASSLYGAGGEDTQYF.

The chain employs TRBV7-3 and TRBJ1-3, with no clear D. V lost 1 base to trimming and J lost 2 bases, with 9 bases between them. Germline assignment: CDR1 SGHTA and CDR2 FQGTGA. This CDR3 region has 15 residues. The CDR3 region is CASSLNGGAGNTIYF. For the CDR3, the DNA is TGTGCCAGCAGCTTAAATGGCGGGGCTGGAAACACCATATATTTT.

The rearrangement uses TRBV19 and TRBJ2-7, with 9 bases aligning to TRBD1. The junction had 10 bases not matched to a gene; V was cut back by 8 bases and J by 2 bases. The CDR3 covers 15 residues. Germline CDR1 and CDR2: LNHDA and SQIVND (reference sequence). The CDR3 is CASAFGTGFAYEQYF. The DNA for the CDR3 is TGTGCCAGTGCTTTCGGGACAGGGTTCGCCTACGAGCAGTACTTC.

V and J are TRBV9 and TRBJ2-7; the match to TRBD1 covers 10 bases. Trimming at V came to 4 bases and at J to 2 bases, leaving 6 bases not matched to a gene. This CDR3 is built from 15 residues. Germline V gene data show CDR1 as SGDLS and CDR2 as YYNGEE. CDR3 sequence: CASSLGTGATYEQYF. For the CDR3, the DNA is TGTGCCAGCAGCCTGGGGACAGGGGCAACCTACGAGCAGTACTTC.

The chain recombines TRBV9 with TRBJ2-2; 10 positions match TRBD2. V lost 4 bases and J lost 2; bases outside the gene matches: 8. The CDR3 consists of 17 residues. Germline V gene data show CDR1 as SGDLS and CDR2 as YYNGEE. CDR3 in amino acids: CASSLGLAVLNTGELFF. CDR3 nucleotides: TGTGCCAGCAGCTTAGGACTAGCGGTACTCAACACCGGGGAGCTGTTTTTT.

The CDR3 sequence: CASSLDRTASQETQYF. The CDR3 region has the DNA TGTGCCAGCAGCTTAGATCGGACGGCCAGCCAAGAGACCCAGTACTTC. V and J are TRBV11-2 and TRBJ2-5; D uncertain. Per the germline V gene, CDR1 is SGHAT and CDR2 is FQNNGV. The CDR3 sequence is 16 residues long. The V end was cut by 0 bases, the J end by 1 base, with 12 bases between.

The gene calls are TRBV5-4 and TRBJ2-3; D gene ambiguous. The CDR3 length is 13 residues. Trimming took off 1 base at V and 6 bases at J, with 9 bases between the two ends. Germline assignment: CDR1 SGHNT and CDR2 YYREEE (reference sequence). CDR3 DNA: TGTGCCAGCAGCTTGAGCGTCACCGATACGCAGTATTTT. Translating gives CASSLSVTDTQYF.

The J gene is TRBJ2-1, the V gene TRBV10-3; a possible D gene is TRBD1 (5 bases). With 4 bases removed from V and 10 bases from J, the gap between germline ends came to 11 bases. Germline V CDR1 and CDR2: ENHRY, SYGVKD. CDR3 size: 12 residues. CDR3 nucleotide sequence: TGTGCCATCAGTGGGGGCGTGCGGGAGCAGTTCTTC. Amino acid sequence: CAISGGVREQFF.

The table lists this clone with a few counts. V is TRBV9 and J is TRBJ1-1; D gene uncertain. From germline, CDR1 is SGDLS and CDR2 YYNGEE. This CDR3 contains 14 residues. V dropped 0 bases and J dropped 7 bases, with 13 bases sitting between them. CDR3 in DNA: TGTGCCAGCAGCGTAGGAAGTGACTCTATTGAAGCTTTCTTT. Translating gives CASSVGSDSIEAFF.

This sequence joins TRBV7-9 and TRBJ2-7; 9 bases are a match to TRBD2. Germline V gene sequence: CDR1 SEHNR, CDR2 FQNEAQ (reference sequence). The CDR3 has 17 amino acids. The trim removed 3 bases at V and 0 bases at J, leaving 9 bases unmatched. CDR3 amino acids: CASSFQLGTSHSYEQYF. The CDR3 nucleotides are TGTGCCAGCAGCTTCCAACTGGGGACTAGCCACTCCTACGAGCAGTACTTC.

V and J are TRBV7-9 and TRBJ2-7; 8 bases are a match to TRBD1. The CDR3 is 15 amino acids. Per germline, CDR1 SEHNR and CDR2 FQNEAQ (reference sequence). The junction had 12 bases not matched to a gene; V was cut back by 5 bases and J by 6 bases. The CDR3 reads CASSPPSTGAGEQYF. The CDR3 DNA sequence: TGTGCCAGCAGCCCGCCCTCGACAGGGGCGGGCGAGCAGTACTTC.

As for this clone: This sample also contains other DNA sequences that code for the same CDR3. The chain links TRBV7-9 to TRBJ1-1; D not resolved. V shed 1 base and J shed 4 bases, with 7 bases lying between them. The CDR3 totals 13 residues. The germline V gene encodes CDR1 SEHNR and CDR2 FQNEAQ (reference sequence). CDR3 region: CASSLDGSTEAFF. CDR3 in DNA: TGTGCCAGCAGCTTAGACGGTAGCACTGAAGCTTTCTTT.

This sequence joins TRBV11-2 and TRBJ2-7, with 9 bases identical to TRBD2. The CDR3 spans 13 residues. Trimming at V came to 6 bases and at J to 2 bases, leaving 2 bases not matched to a gene. Per the germline V gene, CDR1 is SGHAT and CDR2 is FQNNGV. CDR3 region: CASRLAGAYEQYF. In nucleotides, the CDR3 is TGTGCCAGCAGACTAGCGGGTGCCTACGAGCAGTACTTC.

As to this clone: Other DNA sequences from this sample encode an identical CDR3 as well. The chain couples TRBV28 to TRBJ2-2, with D tentatively TRBD2 (6 bases). The CDR3 is 14 amino acids. The V gene's germline CDR1 is MDHEN and CDR2 SYDVKM. With 5 bases removed from V and 4 bases from J, the gap between germline ends came to 11 bases. The chain's CDR3 is CASSPSGGTGELFF. The DNA of the CDR3 is TGTGCCAGCAGTCCCTCCGGGGGCACCGGGGAGCTGTTTTTT. Complete variable domain (other parts from reference TRBV28 and TRBJ2-2): DVKVTQSSRYLVKRTGEKVFLECVQDMDHENMFWYRQDPGLGLRLIYFSYDVKMKEKGDIPEGYSVSREKKERFSLILESASTNQTSMYLCASSPSGGTGELFFGEGSRLTVL.

The chain combines TRBV11-2 with TRBJ2-1; 11 bases are shared with TRBD2. The V and J ends lost 4 bases and 12 bases, in that order; junction bases with no gene match: 5. CDR1 SGHAT and CDR2 FQNNGV come from the germline V gene. The CDR3 sequence is 13 residues long. The chain's CDR3 is CASSWVAGGWQFF. CDR3 DNA: TGTGCCAGCAGCTGGGTAGCGGGAGGGTGGCAGTTCTTC.

The chain combines TRBV9 with TRBJ2-1; D is undetermined. Trimming cost V 3 bases and J 2 bases, with 12 bases left between them. The CDR3 runs to 15 residues. The germline V gene has CDR1 SGDLS and CDR2 YYNGEE. CDR3 bases: TGTGCCAGCAGCGGTGGAGAAGGTCCCTACAATGAGCAGTTCTTC. Translation: CASSGGEGPYNEQFF.

The rearrangement joins TRBV4-3 to TRBJ2-2; 14 bases are shared with TRBD2. The J segment lost 7 bases and the V segment lost 4 bases, leaving 5 bases of the junction unmatched. This CDR3 spans 16 amino acids. Per the germline V gene, CDR1 is LGHNA and CDR2 is YSLEER. As DNA, the CDR3 is TGCGCCAGCAGCCCGGGACTAGCGGGAGCCGGCGGGGAGCTGTTTTTT. Translated, it gives CASSPGLAGAGGELFF.